This T cell receptor (beta chain) was sequenced in a study of OX40 agonist ivuxolimab in advanced cancers. About the research overall: Patients got intravenous ivuxolimab at 0.01 to 10 mg/kg every 2 weeks. Age averaged around 60 years (range about 23 to 80), and less than 85% were male. Treatment received earlier with anti-PD-1, anti-PD-L1 or anti-CTLA-4 agents was allowed, and over 35% had some. Study-wide results and limits: Nonresponders included some who also had low normalized T-cell clonal expansion.

This CDR3 comprises 14 residues. V lost 7 bases, J lost 3 bases, and 6 bases stayed unmatched. Germline-derived CDR1 and CDR2 are SQVTM and ANQGSEA. TCRdb's table, derived via immunoSEQ multiplex PCR, lists solely in-frame clones and lacks some. The repertoire includes 65,000 to 100,000 clones, 88% of them detected once, and 0.65% to 0.95% sits in the top ten. With regard to this clone: The antigen remains undetermined.

This TCR came from an adult with an advanced solid tumor such as melanoma, head and neck, liver or kidney cancer. Sequenced here: CD4+ or CD8+ T cells sorted from blood, sampled in a trial of the OX40 agonist ivuxolimab. J is TRBJ2-3 and V is TRBV29-1; 11 bases are shared with TRBD1. The CDR3: CSGGQGAMTDTQYF. DNA of the CDR3: TGCAGCGGCGGACAGGGGGCAATGACAGATACGCAGTATTTT.